This T cell receptor beta chain came from a study of T cells in Graves' hyperthyroidism and ophthalmopathy. Amplification of TCR beta CDR3 regions used RNA as the template. With the HTBI primer set, the TCR CDR3 went through a first round of RT-PCR. TCRdb analysed the multiplex PCR reads with MiXCR anew, one entry per CDR3 protein. The top ten hold 14% of the sample, which has over 500,000 distinct CDR3 sequences, less than 15% seen once. Many counts were recorded for this clonotype. Germline lookup yields CDR1 MNHEY and CDR2 SMNVEV (reference sequence). The CDR3 loop spans 13 amino acids. V lost 3 bases and J lost 8, with 13 bases in between. Uncontrolled infection, other autoimmune disease, pregnancy or lactation led to exclusion.

The V call is TRBV27, the J call TRBJ1-2; D call uncertain. Specimen: blood. The sequence was obtained from a woman between 40 and 50 years old with Graves' hyperthyroidism. The CDR3 DNA reads TGTGCCAGCAGTTTCTCCCAATATCAGGGCTACACCTTC. Its translation is CASSFSQYQGYTF.